The source of this TCR beta chain is a study of blood T cell repertoires in COVID-19. Trimming stripped 4 bases from V and 10 bases from J, with 8 bases between. CDR3 length: 11 amino acids. Germline V gives CDR1 KGHSH, CDR2 LQKENI. The assay was immunoSEQ multiplex PCR, and TCRdb's table has in-frame clones only and misses some. The sample has 200,000 to 250,000 clones, 70% to 90% seen once. The sample taken for sequencing was PBMCs or T cells enriched from blood (not recorded which). The clonotype was recovered from a woman in her thirties or forties with acute COVID-19. J is TRBJ2-1 and V is TRBV18; D is uncertain. The CDR3 bases are TGTGCCAGCTCACAAGAGACAGAGCAGTTCTTC. It translates to CASSQETEQFF.